Sequencing of this TCR beta chain was carried out in a study of cytomegalovirus exposure and HLA in healthy donors (dated by TCRdb to 2017 to 2019). About the study as a whole: According to a later analysis, the roughly 120 validation repertoires were produced on the same platform as the 666 repertoires of the first cohort. The study aimed to test whether cataloging public T cell receptors could reveal signatures of past pathogen exposure. A separate validation cohort of about 110 different subjects was used in addition to the roughly 670-subject first cohort. To predict cytomegalovirus infection status, the study combined high-throughput TCR immunosequencing, statistical association of individual TCRs with disease status, and machine learning.

The donors were included in the validation cohort of over a hundred subjects, a group kept apart from the roughly 610-subject first cohort. Remarks on this clone: Its antigen is currently not known. Base qualities are not at hand, and no much larger clone is one base apart.

The trim is 0 bases for V and 5 bases for J, with a gap of 7 bases between the germline ends. Measured from the cysteine to the phenylalanine, the CDR3 is 13 residues long. Kept here is only the CDR3 DNA, which spans 39 bases and is read in frame from base 1. From the germline V gene, CDR1 is MNHEY and CDR2 is SVGAGI. Receptors were amplified or captured by the immunoSEQ multiplex PCR assay. On the study's bioinformatics: A statistical classification framework was built for diagnosing cytomegalovirus status from the catalog of TCR beta chain sequences. TCRdb mirrors the immuneACCESS table, restricted to in-frame sequences. Some clones are absent from its copies; in checked studies, under half trace to an unresolved V gene, and the reason for the others is unknown. V, J and clone size derive from that table, while D and trimming were established from the DNA sequence. The sample profile shows roughly 180,000 clones; more than 80% of them were found once. Together, the top ten hold approximately 7% of the sample.

Points the paper makes about the study in general: According to the authors, the approach could potentially be generalized to other disease states and immunological phenotypes. Cytomegalovirus status was reported to be diagnosed by the classifier with high specificity and sensitivity in both the original and validation cohorts. A later analysis found that TCRs clustered in the first cohort also tended to co-occur in the 130 or so validation repertoires, with 94% of cluster scores above 0. All 120 or so repertoires were used to score co-occurrence in the validation cohort in a later analysis, because that analysis had no HLA typing for the cohort. In the study, 164 TCR beta chains were listed as associated with cytomegalovirus. Three of the identified cytomegalovirus-associated TCR beta chains were confirmed in vitro to be specific for cytomegalovirus antigens. Most TCR sequences were seen in very few donors, while some public TCRs were found in many individuals.

The chain is assembled from TRBV6-5 and TRBJ2-5; tentative D gene TRBD1, with 5 bases matching. Sequences were obtained from PBMCs. The receptor was derived from a man between 18 and 35 years old in good health and CMV-seropositive. The CDR3 is CASSYSGRETQYF. At the DNA level, the sequence is TGTGCCAGCAGTTACTCGGGGCGCGAGACCCAGTACTTC.